This T cell receptor beta chain was recorded in a study of breast tumors, draining lymph nodes, adjacent tissues. Study-level points and caveats: Tumors had less TCR diversity than lymph nodes, more than nontumor tissue.

Samples came from axillary lymph nodes draining the breast cancer. This clonotype was seen once. Its antigen remains unknown. Per the germline V gene, CDR1 is SGHRS and CDR2 is YFSETQ. The CDR3 has 16 amino acids. V shed 0 bases and J 9 bases; nucleotides not matched to a gene: 6. TCRdb reprocessed the multiplex PCR reads via MiXCR and lists one record per CDR3 protein. The sample records fewer than 300,000 distinct CDR3 sequences, approximately 31% being singletons. What was sequenced was axillary lymph node tissue. This clonotype was sampled from a female donor with breast cancer. Some clones in this sample may be carry-over from other donors' samples. J is TRBJ2-1 and V is TRBV5-1; 13 nucleotides agree with TRBD2. CDR3: CASSLGGLAGRGEQFF. CDR3 nucleotides: TGCGCCAGCAGCTTGGGGGGACTAGCGGGACGAGGTGAGCAGTTCTTC. The full variable domain, in which reference TRBV5-1 and TRBJ2-1 provide the parts outside the CDR3, is KAGVTQTPRYLIKTRGQQVTLSCSPISGHRSVSWYQQTPGQGLQFLFEYFSETQRNKGNFPGRFSGRQFSNSRSEMNVSTLELGDSALYLCASSLGGLAGRGEQFFGPGTRLTVL.